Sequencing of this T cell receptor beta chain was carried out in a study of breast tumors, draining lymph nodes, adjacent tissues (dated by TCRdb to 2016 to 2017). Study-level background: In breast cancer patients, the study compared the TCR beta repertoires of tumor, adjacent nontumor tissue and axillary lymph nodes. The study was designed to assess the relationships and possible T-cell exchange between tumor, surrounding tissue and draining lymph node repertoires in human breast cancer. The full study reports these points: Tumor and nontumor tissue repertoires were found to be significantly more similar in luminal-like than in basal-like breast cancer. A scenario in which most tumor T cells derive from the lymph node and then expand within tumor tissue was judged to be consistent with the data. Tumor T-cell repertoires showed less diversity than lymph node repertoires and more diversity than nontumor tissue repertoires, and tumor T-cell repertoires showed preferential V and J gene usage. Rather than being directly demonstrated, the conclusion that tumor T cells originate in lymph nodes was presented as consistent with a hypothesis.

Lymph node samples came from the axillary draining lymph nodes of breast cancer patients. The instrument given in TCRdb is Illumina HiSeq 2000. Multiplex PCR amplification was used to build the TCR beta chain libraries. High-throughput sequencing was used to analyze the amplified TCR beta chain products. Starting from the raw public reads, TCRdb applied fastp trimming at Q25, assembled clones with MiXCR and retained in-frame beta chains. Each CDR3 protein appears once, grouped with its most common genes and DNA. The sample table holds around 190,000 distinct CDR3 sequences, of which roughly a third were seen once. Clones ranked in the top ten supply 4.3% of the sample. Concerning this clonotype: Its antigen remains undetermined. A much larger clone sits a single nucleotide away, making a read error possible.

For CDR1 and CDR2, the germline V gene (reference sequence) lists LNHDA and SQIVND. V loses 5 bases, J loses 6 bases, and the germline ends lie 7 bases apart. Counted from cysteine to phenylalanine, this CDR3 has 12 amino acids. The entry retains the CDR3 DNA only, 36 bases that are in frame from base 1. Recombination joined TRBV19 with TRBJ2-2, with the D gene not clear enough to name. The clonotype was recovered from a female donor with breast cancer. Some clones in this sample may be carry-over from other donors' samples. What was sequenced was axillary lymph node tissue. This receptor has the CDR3 CASSVAPGELFF. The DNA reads TGTGCCAGTAGTGTTGCCCCCGGGGAGCTGTTTTTT.